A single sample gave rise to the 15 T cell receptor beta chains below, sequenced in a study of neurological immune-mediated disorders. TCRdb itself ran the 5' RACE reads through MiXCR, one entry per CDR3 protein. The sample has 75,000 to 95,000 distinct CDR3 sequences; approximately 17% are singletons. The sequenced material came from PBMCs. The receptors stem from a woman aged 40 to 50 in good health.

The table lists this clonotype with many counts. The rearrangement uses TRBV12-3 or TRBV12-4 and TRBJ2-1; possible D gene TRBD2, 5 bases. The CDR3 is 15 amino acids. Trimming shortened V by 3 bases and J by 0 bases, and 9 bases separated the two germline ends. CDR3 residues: CASSFSGGSYNEQFF. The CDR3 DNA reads TGTGCCAGCAGTTTTAGTGGAGGCTCCTACAATGAGCAGTTCTTC.

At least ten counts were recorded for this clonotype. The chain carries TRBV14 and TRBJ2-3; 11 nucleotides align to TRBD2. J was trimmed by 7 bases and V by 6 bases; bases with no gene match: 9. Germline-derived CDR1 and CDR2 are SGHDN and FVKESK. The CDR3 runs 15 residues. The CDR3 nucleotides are TGTGCCAGCAGTCAAAAACTAGCGGGGGCCTATACGCAGTATTTT. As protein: CASSQKLAGAYTQYF.

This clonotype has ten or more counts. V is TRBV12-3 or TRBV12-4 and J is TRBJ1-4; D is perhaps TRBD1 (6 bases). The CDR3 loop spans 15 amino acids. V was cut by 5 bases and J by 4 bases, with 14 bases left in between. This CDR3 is CASSPQGTSNEKLFF. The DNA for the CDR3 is TGTGCCAGCAGTCCACAGGGCACGAGTAATGAAAAACTGTTTTTT.

This chain's CDR3 is CASSLGQGVNSPLHF. For the CDR3, the DNA is TGTGCCAGCAGCTTAGGACAGGGTGTGAATTCACCCCTCCACTTT. The chain is built from TRBV5-6 and TRBJ1-6; 8 bases agree with TRBD1. Looked up from germline, CDR1 is SGHDT and CDR2 is YYEEEE. The junction had 5 bases not matched to a gene; V was cut back by 2 bases and J by 7 bases. The CDR3 length is 15 residues.

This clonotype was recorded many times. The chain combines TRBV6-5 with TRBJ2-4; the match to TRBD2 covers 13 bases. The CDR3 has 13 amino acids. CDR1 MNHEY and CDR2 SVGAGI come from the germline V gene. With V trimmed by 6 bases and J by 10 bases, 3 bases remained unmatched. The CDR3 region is CASRWTSGGIQYF. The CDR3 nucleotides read TGTGCCAGCAGATGGACTAGCGGGGGTATTCAGTACTTC.

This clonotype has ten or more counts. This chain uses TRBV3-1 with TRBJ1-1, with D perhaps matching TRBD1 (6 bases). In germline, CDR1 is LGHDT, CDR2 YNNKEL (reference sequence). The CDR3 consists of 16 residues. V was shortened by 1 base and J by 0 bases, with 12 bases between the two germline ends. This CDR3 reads CASSQAGARVNTEAFF. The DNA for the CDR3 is TGTGCCAGCAGCCAAGCGGGGGCGCGAGTGAACACTGAAGCTTTCTTT. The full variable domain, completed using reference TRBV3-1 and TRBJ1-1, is DTAVSQTPKYLVTQMGNDKSIKCEQNLGHDTMYWYKQDSKKFLKIMFSYNNKELIINETVPNRFSPKSPDKAHLNLHINSLELGDSAVYFCASSQAGARVNTEAFFGQGTRLTVV.

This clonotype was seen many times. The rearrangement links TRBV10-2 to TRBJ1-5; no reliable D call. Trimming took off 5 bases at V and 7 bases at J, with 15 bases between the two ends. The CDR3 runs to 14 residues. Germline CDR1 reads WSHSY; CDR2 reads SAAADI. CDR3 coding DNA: TGCGCCAGCAGTCGATCATCATCAGGACAGCCCCAGCATTTT. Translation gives CASSRSSSGQPQHF.

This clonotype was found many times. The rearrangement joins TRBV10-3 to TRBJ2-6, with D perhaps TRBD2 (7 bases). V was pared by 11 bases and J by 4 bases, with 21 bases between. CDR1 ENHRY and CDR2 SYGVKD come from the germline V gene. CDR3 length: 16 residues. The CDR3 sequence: CAAWGGAPTGANVLTF. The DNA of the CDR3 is TGTGCCGCCTGGGGGGGGGCGCCAACCGGGGCCAACGTCCTGACTTTC.

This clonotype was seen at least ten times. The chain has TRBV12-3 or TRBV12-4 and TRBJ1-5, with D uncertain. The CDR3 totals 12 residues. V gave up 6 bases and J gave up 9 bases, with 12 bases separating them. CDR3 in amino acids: CASSPTERPQHF. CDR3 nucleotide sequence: TGTGCCAGCAGCCCCACAGAACGGCCCCAGCATTTT.

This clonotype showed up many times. CDR3 amino acids: CASSRRGGESYEQYF. The CDR3 nucleotides are TGTGCCAGCAGTCGACGAGGGGGGGAATCTTACGAGCAGTACTTC. This chain connects TRBV7-2 to TRBJ2-7; D is possibly TRBD2 (7 bases). CDR1 is SGHTA, CDR2 FQGNSA, per germline. The V end lost 6 bases, the J end lost 4 bases, and 19 bases lay between the germline ends. The length of the CDR3 is 15 residues.

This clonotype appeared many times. The CDR3 reads CASSLGDRGTNEQFF. The CDR3 DNA reads as TGCGCCAGCAGCTTGGGGGACAGGGGGACCAATGAGCAGTTCTTC. The rearrangement joins TRBV5-1 to TRBJ2-1, with TRBD1 matching over 11 bases. CDR3 length: 15 residues. V gave up 0 bases and J gave up 6 bases; unmatched junction bases: 2. CDR1 and CDR2 from the germline V gene are SGHRS and YFSETQ.

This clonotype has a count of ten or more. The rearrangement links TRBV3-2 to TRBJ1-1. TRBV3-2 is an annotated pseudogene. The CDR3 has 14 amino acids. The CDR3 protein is CASSPWDRNTEAFF. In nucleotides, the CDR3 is TGTGCCAGCAGCCCTTGGGACAGGAACACTGAAGCTTTCTTT.

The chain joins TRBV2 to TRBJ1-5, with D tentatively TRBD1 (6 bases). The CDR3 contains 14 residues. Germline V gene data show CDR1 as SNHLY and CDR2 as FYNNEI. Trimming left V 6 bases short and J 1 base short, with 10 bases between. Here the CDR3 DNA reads TGTGCCAGCAGGGCCCAGGGGAGCAATCAGCCCCAGCATTTT. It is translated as CASRAQGSNQPQHF. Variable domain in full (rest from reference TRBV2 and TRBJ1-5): EPEVTQTPSHQVTQMGQEVILRCVPISNHLYFYWYRQILGQKVEFLVSFYNNEISEKSEIFDDQFSVERPDGSNFTLKIRSTKLEDSAMYFCASRAQGSNQPQHFGDGTRLSIL.

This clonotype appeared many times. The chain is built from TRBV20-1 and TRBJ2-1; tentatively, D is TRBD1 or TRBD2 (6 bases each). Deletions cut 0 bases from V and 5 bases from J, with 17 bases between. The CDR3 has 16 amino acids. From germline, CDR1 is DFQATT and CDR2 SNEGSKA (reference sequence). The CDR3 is CSARDRIGGAHNEQFF. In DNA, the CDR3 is TGCAGTGCTAGAGATCGAATCGGGGGCGCCCACAATGAGCAGTTCTTC.

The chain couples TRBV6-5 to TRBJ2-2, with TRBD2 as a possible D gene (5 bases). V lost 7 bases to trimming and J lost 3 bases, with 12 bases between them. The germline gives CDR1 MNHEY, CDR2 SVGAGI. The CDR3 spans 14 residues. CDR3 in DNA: TGTGCCAGCAAGAGGGATTTGGACACCGGGGAGCTGTTTTTT. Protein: CASKRDLDTGELFF.